Listed below are T cell receptor beta chains from one sample, sequenced in a study of blood T cell repertoires in COVID-19. The method was immunoSEQ multiplex PCR; TCRdb's version includes in-frame clones alone and lacks a portion of them. The data show around 260,000 clones, with approximately 85% seen just once and around 4.5% held by the top ten. Sequencing was done on a sample of PBMCs or T cells enriched from blood (not recorded which). These receptors were obtained from a woman aged 25-40 years who had recovered from COVID-19. Each CDR3 is given with its conserved first and last residue. The order of the fields is J gene, D gene, V gene, CDR3 DNA, CDR3 protein. The D gene is left open where the match is weak.

TRBJ1-4,.,TRBV5-1,TGCGCCAGCAGCTTGGTGGGGGGAACCGCTAATGAAAAACTGTTTTTT,CASSLVGGTANEKLFF
TRBJ1-6,TRBD1,TRBV7-2,TGTGCCAGCAGAATGCCGACAGGGGTCTATAATTCACCCCTCCACTTT,CASRMPTGVYNSPLHF
TRBJ2-1,TRBD1,TRBV28,TGTGCCAGCAGTTTCGGGACAGGGGGCTTTCGAGACAATGAGCAGTTCTTC,CASSFGTGGFRDNEQFF
TRBJ1-5,TRBD1,TRBV6-2/TRBV6-3,TGTGCCAGCAGCCCTATACCGGGACAGGGTGGTCAGCCCCAGCATTTT,CASSPIPGQGGQPQHF
TRBJ2-1,TRBD2,TRBV6-5,TGTGCCAGCAGTTACCGGGGGGGGGATGAGCAGTTCTTC,CASSYRGGDEQFF
TRBJ1-5,TRBD1,TRBV27,TGTGCCAGCAGTCCGCAGGGGGGCAATCAGCCCCAGCATTTT,CASSPQGGNQPQHF
TRBJ1-5,.,TRBV28,TGTGCCAGCAGTATCGCTGACAGAAATAATCAGCCCCAGCATTTT,CASSIADRNNQPQHF
TRBJ2-3,TRBD2,TRBV7-6,TGTGCCAGCAGCTTCTCTGCGGGAGGGGCCGGCACAGATACGCAGTATTTT,CASSFSAGGAGTDTQYF
TRBJ1-2,TRBD1,TRBV12-3/TRBV12-4,TGTGCCAGCAGTTTAAGAGGACAGGGTGGCTACACCTTC,CASSLRGQGGYTF
TRBJ1-2,TRBD1,TRBV27,TGTGCCAGCAGTGGGACAGCCCGAGGCTACACCTTC,CASSGTARGYTF
TRBJ1-1,.,TRBV5-1,TGCGCCAGCAGCAGCGTGGCAACTCGGGGGACTGAAGCTTTCTTT,CASSSVATRGTEAFF
TRBJ2-7,.,TRBV30,TGTGCCTGGAGTGTACTGTCCTACGAGCAGTACTTC,CAWSVLSYEQYF
TRBJ2-7,TRBD2,TRBV3-1/TRBV3-2,TGTGCCAGCAGCCATCGGGGAGGGGTCTCCTACGAGCAGTACTTC,CASSHRGGVSYEQYF